The 2 T cell receptor beta chains given below trace back to one sample, sequenced in a study of glioma-infiltrating T cells. TCR alpha and beta CDR3 regions were amplified from RNA using iRepertoire nested multiplex PCR. TCRdb used MiXCR to reprocess the multiplex PCR reads, holding one entry per CDR3 protein. The sample lists roughly 40,000 distinct CDR3 sequences, 20% to 25% occurring once. Sample: glioma tissue, nonneoplastic brain tissue, or PBMCs (not recorded which). These receptors originate from a human donor with low-grade glioma or glioblastoma, undergoing nonglioma brain surgery, or in good health (not recorded which).

The J gene is TRBJ2-7, the V gene TRBV5-4; TRBD1 is a possible D gene (6 bases). From germline, CDR1 is SGHNT and CDR2 YYREEE (reference sequence). The CDR3 sequence is 17 residues long. V was trimmed by 0 bases and J by 6 bases, leaving 22 bases between them. CDR3 in DNA: TGTGCCAGCAGCTTGGGACCAGCAGGGGAAGTGTTGGCCGAGCAGTACGTC. Amino acids: CASSLGPAGEVLAEQYV.

This clonotype was seen repeatedly, ten times or more. V usage is TRBV4-1 and J usage is TRBJ2-7; D is unresolved. This CDR3 is 13 amino acids long. V was trimmed by 5 bases and J by 1 base, leaving 9 bases between them. Germline loops: CDR1 MGHRA, CDR2 YSYEKL. In DNA, the CDR3 is TGCGCCAGCAGCACAGCACCATCCTACGAGCAGTACTTC. Its translation is CASSTAPSYEQYF.